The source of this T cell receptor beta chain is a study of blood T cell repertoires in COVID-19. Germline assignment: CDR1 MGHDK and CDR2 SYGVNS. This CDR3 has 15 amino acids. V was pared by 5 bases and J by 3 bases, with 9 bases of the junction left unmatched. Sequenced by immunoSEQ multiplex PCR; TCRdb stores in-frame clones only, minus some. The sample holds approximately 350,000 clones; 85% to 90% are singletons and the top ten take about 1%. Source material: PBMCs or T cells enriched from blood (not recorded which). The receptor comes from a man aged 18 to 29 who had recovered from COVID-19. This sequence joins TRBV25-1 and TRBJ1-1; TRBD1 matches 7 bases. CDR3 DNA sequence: TGTGCCAGCAGTCCTCCCGGACAGGTTCACACTGAAGCTTTCTTT. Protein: CASSPPGQVHTEAFF.